This T cell receptor beta chain was identified in a study of blood T cell repertoires in COVID-19. Study-level information: Sources were T cells, B-cell-depleted T cells, or PBMCs; the material itself was cDNA or gDNA.

Per the study methods: It was from reference gene primer amplification that nucleated cell counts were estimated. Measured with immunoSEQ multiplex PCR; TCRdb has only the in-frame clones, and not every one. V and J calls and clone size are those listed in that table; D and trimming were worked out from the DNA. The sample holds around 300,000 clones, 90% seen once. Those enrolled, adults aged roughly 18 to 89 years, came from about two dozen US areas. Specimen: PBMCs or T cells enriched from blood (not recorded which). The sequence derives from a woman between 18 and 30 years old with acute COVID-19.

The CDR3 is CASSFSGSGTQYF. CDR3 DNA sequence: TGTGCCAGCAGCTTTTCCGGGTCGGGGACCCAGTACTTC. V gene TRBV11-2 combines with J gene TRBJ2-5; no definite D call. This CDR3 is built from 13 residues. CDR1 is SGHAT and CDR2 is FQNNGV in the germline V gene. Trimming took 3 bases from V and 7 from J, leaving 12 bases between them.